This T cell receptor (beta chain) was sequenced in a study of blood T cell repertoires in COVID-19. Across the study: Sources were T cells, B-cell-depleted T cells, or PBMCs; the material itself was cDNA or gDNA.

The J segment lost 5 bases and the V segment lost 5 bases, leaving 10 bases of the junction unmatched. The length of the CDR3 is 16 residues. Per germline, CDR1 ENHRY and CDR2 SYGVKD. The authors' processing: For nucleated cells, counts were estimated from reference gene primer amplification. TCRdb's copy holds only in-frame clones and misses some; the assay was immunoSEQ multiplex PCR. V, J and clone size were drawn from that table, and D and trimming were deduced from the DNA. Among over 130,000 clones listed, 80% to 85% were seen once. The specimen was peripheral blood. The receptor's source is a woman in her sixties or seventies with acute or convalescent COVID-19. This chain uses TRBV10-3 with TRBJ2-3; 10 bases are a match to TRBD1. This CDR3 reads CAISLSTGGRRDTQYF. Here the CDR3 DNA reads TGTGCCATCAGTCTATCGACAGGGGGCCGAAGAGATACGCAGTATTTT.